The T cell receptor (beta chain) described here comes from a study of blood T cell repertoires in COVID-19. Study information: PBMCs, B-cell-depleted T cells, or T cells provided the cDNA or gDNA that made up the material.

This CDR3 has 19 amino acids. With V trimmed by 4 bases and J by 0 bases, 10 bases remained unmatched. The germline CDR1 and CDR2 sequences are SGHNT and YYREEE (reference sequence). The assay was immunoSEQ multiplex PCR, and TCRdb's table has in-frame clones only and misses some. The sample includes about 180,000 clones, approximately 87% seen only once; the top ten take 15% to 20%. This receptor was identified in a person aged 70 to 80 with COVID-19, enrolled during active disease. The V call is TRBV5-4, the J call TRBJ2-1, with 13 bases fitting TRBD2. The sample was peripheral blood. CDR3 protein: CASSPGLAGDPLSYNEQFF. As DNA, the CDR3 is TGTGCCAGCAGCCCCGGACTAGCGGGAGACCCTCTCTCCTACAATGAGCAGTTCTTC.